Listed below are T cell receptor beta chains from one sample, sequenced in a study of blood T cell repertoires in COVID-19. Assay: immunoSEQ multiplex PCR; the TCRdb copy retains only in-frame clones and omits some. The repertoire holds about 52,000 clones, 75% to 95% seen once, with 6.5% in the top ten. Material: peripheral blood. The receptors shown here come from a man aged 50 to 59 with active COVID-19. CDR3s include the opening cysteine and the closing phenylalanine or tryptophan. D genes are given only for firm matches. The size of a clone is reported for some rows only, either as once, few or many, or as a class for expanded clones.

d_gene,j_gene,abundance,v_gene,CDR3nt,CDR3aa
.,TRBJ2-2,.,TRBV7-2,TGTGCCAGCAGCTCCGGACAGAACACCGGGGAGCTGTTTTTT,CASSSGQNTGELFF
.,TRBJ2-1,once,TRBV7-9,TGTGCCAGCAGACCGTTGGATGGGGGGAATTTCAATGAGCAGTTCTTC,CASRPLDGGNFNEQFF
TRBD1,TRBJ2-3,.,TRBV7-9,TGTGCCAGCAGCTTTGGGACAGATCCTAGCACAGATACGCAGTATTTT,CASSFGTDPSTDTQYF
TRBD1,TRBJ1-2,.,TRBV11-2,TGTGCCAGCAGAAAACCGGGACAGGGGGCTAAGGGGAAAGGCTACACCTTC,CASRKPGQGAKGKGYTF
.,TRBJ2-7,.,TRBV14,TGTGCCAGCAGCCAACAGGGGCCATACTACGAGCAGTACTTC,CASSQQGPYYEQYF
TRBD2,TRBJ2-1,.,TRBV4-2,TGTGCCAGCAGCCAAGAACCCCTAGCGGGGGTATACAATGAGCAGTTCTTC,CASSQEPLAGVYNEQFF
TRBD2,TRBJ2-3,few,TRBV7-9,TGTGCCAGCAGCCGGACTAGGCCGGCGCAGTATTTT,CASSRTRPAQYF
.,TRBJ1-1,once,TRBV25-1,TGTGCCAGCAGTGATCTAACGAACACTGAAGCTTTCTTT,CASSDLTNTEAFF
.,TRBJ2-5,.,TRBV21-1,TGTGCCAGCAGCAAAGCTGACAGGGAAGTGTCGGAAGAGACCCAGTACTTC,CASSKADREVSEETQYF
.,TRBJ1-6,.,TRBV5-1,TGCGCCAGCAGCTTAGGCGACACCGGTTTGCCCCTCCACTTT,CASSLGDTGLPLHF
TRBD2,TRBJ2-3,.,TRBV4-1,TGCGCCAGCAGCCCCAGACTAGCGGCAGGTGCAGATACGCAGTATTTT,CASSPRLAAGADTQYF
.,TRBJ2-5,.,TRBV7-2,TGTGCCAGCAGTTACAGCGGTCAAGAGACCCAGTACTTC,CASSYSGQETQYF
.,TRBJ2-4,.,TRBV6-5,TGTGCCAGCAGTCCCACTAGCCCCAAAAACATTCAGTACTTC,CASSPTSPKNIQYF
TRBD1,TRBJ2-7,.,TRBV6-2/TRBV6-3,TGTGCCAGCAGTCCCGGGACAGGCCCCTACGAGCAGTACTTC,CASSPGTGPYEQYF
.,TRBJ2-2,.,TRBV2,TGTGCCAGCCTTGGCGGGACCGCGAACACCGGGGAGCTGTTTTTT,CASLGGTANTGELFF
TRBD1,TRBJ2-2,.,TRBV6-5,TGTGCCAGCACCAACAGGGGTCGAACCGGGGAGCTGTTTTTT,CASTNRGRTGELFF
.,TRBJ1-2,.,TRBV19,TGTGCCAGTAGTATCTCCGGGGATTCTAACTATGGCTACACCTTC,CASSISGDSNYGYTF
TRBD1,TRBJ1-2,.,TRBV6-2/TRBV6-3,TGTGCCAGCAGCCTTACCTTATCAGGGGGAGCTAACTATGGCTACACCTTC,CASSLTLSGGANYGYTF
.,TRBJ1-2,.,TRBV19,TGTGCCAGTAGTATTGGACCACTAGGAGGCTACACCTTC,CASSIGPLGGYTF
TRBD2,TRBJ2-3,.,TRBV20-1,TGCAGTGCTAGTGACAGCGGGGGAACAGATACGCAGTATTTT,CSASDSGGTDTQYF
.,TRBJ2-5,.,TRBV5-1,TGCGCCAGCAGCTTGGACAGGGCCGAGACCCAGTACTTC,CASSLDRAETQYF
.,TRBJ2-3,once,TRBV25-1,TGTGCCAGCAGTACCGACAGTGCAGATACGCAGTATTTT,CASSTDSADTQYF
.,TRBJ1-5,once,TRBV18,TGTGCCAGCTCAACCGAACATAGCAATCAGCCCCAGCATTTT,CASSTEHSNQPQHF
TRBD1,TRBJ2-1,.,TRBV4-2,TGTGCCAGCAGCCCGCCGGGACAGACCTACAATGAGCAGTTCTTC,CASSPPGQTYNEQFF
TRBD2,TRBJ2-3,.,TRBV13,TGTGCCAGCAGTGCCCTAGCGGGGGCCTCAGAAACGCAGTATTTT,CASSALAGASETQYF
.,TRBJ2-2,.,TRBV6-6,TGTGCCAGCAGTCCGGGACTTCACACCGGGGAGCTGTTTTTT,CASSPGLHTGELFF
.,TRBJ2-7,.,TRBV6-2/TRBV6-3,TGTGCCAGCAGTCCCCGACAGGTCTATGCCTACGAGCAGTACTTC,CASSPRQVYAYEQYF
.,TRBJ1-2,.,TRBV9,TGTGCCAGCAGCGTAGTCTCTAATAACTATGGCTACACCTTC,CASSVVSNNYGYTF
.,TRBJ2-1,.,TRBV19,TGTGCCAGTAGCCCTAGAGGGTCGAATGAGCAGTTCTTC,CASSPRGSNEQFF
.,TRBJ2-3,.,TRBV5-1,TGCGCCAGCAGCTTGGGGGGGGTCACAGATACGCAGTATTTT,CASSLGGVTDTQYF
TRBD2,TRBJ2-1,.,TRBV5-1,TGCGCCAGCAGCTTCCTAGCGGGGGCCCACAATGAGCAGTTCTTC,CASSFLAGAHNEQFF
.,TRBJ2-7,.,TRBV2,TGTGCCAGCAGACAGACGGGAGACTACGAGCAGTACTTC,CASRQTGDYEQYF
TRBD1,TRBJ2-1,.,TRBV19,TGTGCCAGTACTGACAGGGAACGGCGCTCCTACAATGAGCAGTTCTTC,CASTDRERRSYNEQFF
.,TRBJ1-2,.,TRBV2,TGTGCCAGCAGTGAAGGCGTGTTCTCCTATGGCTACACCTTC,CASSEGVFSYGYTF
.,TRBJ2-7,.,TRBV6-5,TGTGCCAGCCCCTTCGGGTCCTCCTACGAGCAGTACTTC,CASPFGSSYEQYF
TRBD2,TRBJ2-3,.,TRBV7-9,TGTGCCAGCAGCCCTTTAGCGGGGGGCCTGGATACGCAGTATTTT,CASSPLAGGLDTQYF
TRBD2,TRBJ2-2,.,TRBV5-1,TGCGCCAGCAGCTTAAGCGCCGGGGGGACCGGGGAGCTGTTTTTT,CASSLSAGGTGELFF
TRBD2,TRBJ2-4,.,TRBV6-1,TGTGCCAGCAGTGATACTAGCGGGAGCATTGTGTCGGCCAAAAACATTCAGTACTTC,CASSDTSGSIVSAKNIQYF
TRBD2,TRBJ2-1,.,TRBV6-5,TGTGCCAGCAAGTTAGCGGGGGGAGCCTACAATGAGCAGTTCTTC,CASKLAGGAYNEQFF
TRBD1,TRBJ2-5,.,TRBV6-5,TGTGCCAGCAACCTTGACAGGGGGGAGTTTACCCAGTACTTC,CASNLDRGEFTQYF
.,TRBJ1-2,.,TRBV6-2/TRBV6-3,TGTGCCAGCAGTTACTACGACAGGCCCTATGGCTACACCTTC,CASSYYDRPYGYTF
TRBD2,TRBJ2-1,.,TRBV5-1,TGCGCCAGCAGCAGCGGACTAGCGGGAGGGCCCCTCGCGTCCTACAATGAGCAGTTCTTC,CASSSGLAGGPLASYNEQFF
TRBD1,TRBJ2-2,.,TRBV18,TGTGCCAGCTCACCATGGACAGGGGAGATCACCGGGGAGCTGTTTTTT,CASSPWTGEITGELFF
TRBD1,TRBJ2-2,.,TRBV7-8,TGTGCCAGCAGCCCTCGGGCCAGACAGGGCAATACCGGGGAGCTGTTTTTT,CASSPRARQGNTGELFF
TRBD2,TRBJ2-2,.,TRBV5-1,TGCGCCAGCAGCTTGAGCGTGGGACTAGCGGGAGGCGGGGAGCTGTTTTTT,CASSLSVGLAGGGELFF
TRBD1,TRBJ1-1,.,TRBV27,TGTGCCAGCAGTTTCAGGGGGACTGAAGCTTTCTTT,CASSFRGTEAFF
.,TRBJ1-2,.,TRBV6-2/TRBV6-3,TGTGCCAGCAGTCCGGACTATGGCTACACCTTC,CASSPDYGYTF
.,TRBJ2-5,.,TRBV11-2,TGTGCCAGCAGTTCCTACCAAGAGACCCAGTACTTC,CASSSYQETQYF
TRBD1,TRBJ1-3,.,TRBV7-9,TGTGCCAGCAGCGGAGACCGAGGGGGCGCAGGAAACACCATATATTTT,CASSGDRGGAGNTIYF
.,TRBJ1-2,.,TRBV12-3/TRBV12-4,TGTGCCAGCAGCACTTCCCAACAGGGTGGCTACACCTTC,CASSTSQQGGYTF
TRBD1,TRBJ1-2,.,TRBV19,TGTGCCAGTACCTCAAAAGGACAGGTTCTCTATGGCTACACCTTC,CASTSKGQVLYGYTF